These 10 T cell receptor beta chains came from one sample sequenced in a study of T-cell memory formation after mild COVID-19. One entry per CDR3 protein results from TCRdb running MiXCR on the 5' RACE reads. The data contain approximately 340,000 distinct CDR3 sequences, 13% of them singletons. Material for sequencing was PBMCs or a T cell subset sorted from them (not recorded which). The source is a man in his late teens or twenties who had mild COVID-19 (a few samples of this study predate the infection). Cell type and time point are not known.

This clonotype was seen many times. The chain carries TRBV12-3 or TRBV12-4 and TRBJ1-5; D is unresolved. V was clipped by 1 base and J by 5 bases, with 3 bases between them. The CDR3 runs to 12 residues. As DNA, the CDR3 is TGTGCCAGCAGTTTAGTCGATCAGCCCCAGCATTTT. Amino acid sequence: CASSLVDQPQHF.

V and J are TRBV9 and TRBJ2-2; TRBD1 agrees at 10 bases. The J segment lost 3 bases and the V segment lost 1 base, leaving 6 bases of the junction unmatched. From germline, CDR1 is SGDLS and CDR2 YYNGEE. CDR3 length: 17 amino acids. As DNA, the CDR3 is TGTGCCAGCAGCGTACCCCTGACAGGGGGCGACACCGGGGAGCTGTTTTTT. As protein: CASSVPLTGGDTGELFF.

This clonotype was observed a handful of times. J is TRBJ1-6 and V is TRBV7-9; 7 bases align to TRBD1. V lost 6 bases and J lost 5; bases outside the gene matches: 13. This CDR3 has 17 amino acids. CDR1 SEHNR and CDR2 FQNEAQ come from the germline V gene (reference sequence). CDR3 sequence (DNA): TGTGCCAGCAGTCAGGGGGGGAGGACAGAAGATAATTCACCCCTCCACTTT. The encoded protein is CASSQGGRTEDNSPLHF.

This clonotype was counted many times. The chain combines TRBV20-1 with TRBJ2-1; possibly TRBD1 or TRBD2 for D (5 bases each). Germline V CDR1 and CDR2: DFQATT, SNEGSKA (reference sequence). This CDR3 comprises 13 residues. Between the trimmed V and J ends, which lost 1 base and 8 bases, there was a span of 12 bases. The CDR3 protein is CSARGQGADEQFF. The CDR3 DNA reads TGCAGTGCTAGAGGTCAGGGAGCCGATGAGCAGTTCTTC.

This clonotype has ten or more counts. The CDR3 sequence: CASSHSRTGITDTQYF. The CDR3 region has the DNA TGCGCCAGCAGCCACTCAAGGACAGGGATCACAGATACGCAGTATTTT. This chain uses TRBV5-1 with TRBJ2-3, with TRBD1 matching over 8 bases. CDR1 is SGHRS, CDR2 YFSETQ, per germline. This CDR3 comprises 16 residues. V lost 4 bases to trimming and J lost 2 bases; unmatched junction nucleotides: 9.

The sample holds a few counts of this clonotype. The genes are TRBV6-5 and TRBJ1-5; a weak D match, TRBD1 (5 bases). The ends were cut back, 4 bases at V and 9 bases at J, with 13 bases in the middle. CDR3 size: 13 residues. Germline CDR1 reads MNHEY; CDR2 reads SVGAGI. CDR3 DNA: TGTGCCAGCAGTTGGGACCACGGGAGGCCCCAGCATTTT. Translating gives CASSWDHGRPQHF.

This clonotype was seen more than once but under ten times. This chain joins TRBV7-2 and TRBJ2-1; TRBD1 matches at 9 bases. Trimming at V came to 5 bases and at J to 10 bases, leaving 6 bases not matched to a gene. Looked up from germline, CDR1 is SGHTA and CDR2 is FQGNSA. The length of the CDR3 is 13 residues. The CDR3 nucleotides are TGTGCCAGCAGCGGTACAGGGGGCTGGGAGCAGTTCTTC. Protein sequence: CASSGTGGWEQFF.

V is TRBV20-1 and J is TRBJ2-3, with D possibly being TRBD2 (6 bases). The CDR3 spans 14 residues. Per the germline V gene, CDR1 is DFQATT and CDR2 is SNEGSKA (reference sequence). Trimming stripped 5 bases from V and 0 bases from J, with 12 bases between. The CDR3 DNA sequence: TGCAGTGCTGAGACTAGGTCTAGCACAGATACGCAGTATTTT. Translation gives CSAETRSSTDTQYF.

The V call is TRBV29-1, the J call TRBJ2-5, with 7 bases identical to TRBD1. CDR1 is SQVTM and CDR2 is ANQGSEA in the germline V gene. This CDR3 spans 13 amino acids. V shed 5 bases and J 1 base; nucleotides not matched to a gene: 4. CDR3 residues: CSVWTGSQETQYF. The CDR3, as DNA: TGCAGCGTTTGGACAGGCAGCCAAGAGACCCAGTACTTC.

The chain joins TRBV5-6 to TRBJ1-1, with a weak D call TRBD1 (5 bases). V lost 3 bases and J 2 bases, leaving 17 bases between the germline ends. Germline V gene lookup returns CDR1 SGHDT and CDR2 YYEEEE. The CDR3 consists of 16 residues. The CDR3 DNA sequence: TGTGCCAGCAGCTCAGGGAGTGTTCGGTTTAACACTGAAGCTTTCTTT. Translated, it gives CASSSGSVRFNTEAFF.